The 30 T cell receptor beta chains given below trace back to one sample, sequenced in a study of blood T cells in healthy people across ages. Together with a sample-barcoded 5' primer, a J-beta primer mix was included in a second PCR lasting roughly 7 to 11 cycles. MiXCR, applied by TCRdb to the 5' RACE reads, yields one record per CDR3 protein. Of about 780,000 distinct CDR3 sequences in the sample, about half are singletons; the top ten hold 15% to 20%. The sample comprised blood. The receptors were gathered from a man aged 80 or over in good health.

The chain employs TRBV20-1 and TRBJ2-3; 9 bases are a match to TRBD2. The CDR3 covers 16 residues. CDR1 is DFQATT, CDR2 SNEGSKA, per germline (reference sequence). V lost 3 bases and J lost 2; bases outside the gene matches: 9. Here the CDR3 reads CSASFRTSDNTDTQYF. The CDR3 DNA reads TGCAGTGCTAGTTTCAGGACTAGCGATAACACAGATACGCAGTATTTT.

The rearrangement uses TRBV10-2 and TRBJ2-5, with no clear D. The germline gives CDR1 WSHSY, CDR2 SAAADI. This CDR3 contains 17 residues. Between the trimmed V and J ends, which lost 0 bases and 2 bases, there was a span of 16 bases. CDR3 in amino acids: CASSESWSVRWQETQYF. The CDR3, as DNA: TGCGCCAGCAGTGAGTCATGGAGCGTGAGATGGCAAGAGACCCAGTACTTC.

This clonotype has just a few counts. The CDR3 DNA reads as TGTGCCAGCAGTTTTTATCCGACTAGGAGCTCCTACGAGCAGTACTTC. It is translated as CASSFYPTRSSYEQYF. This rearrangement joins TRBV12-3 or TRBV12-4 to TRBJ2-7; D may be TRBD2 (6 bases). The V gene lost 3 bases and the J gene lost 0 bases, with 15 bases spanning the gap. This CDR3 contains 16 residues.

The V and J genes are TRBV6-5 and TRBJ1-4, with no clear D. The CDR3 is made up of 15 amino acids. Germline CDR1 reads MNHEY; CDR2 reads SVGAGI. The V and J ends lost 2 bases and 5 bases respectively, with 12 bases between them. DNA for the CDR3: TGTGCCAGCAGTTACACCTGGACGGTCAATGAAAAACTGTTTTTT. It is translated as CASSYTWTVNEKLFF.

V is TRBV12-3 or TRBV12-4 and J is TRBJ2-7, with TRBD1 as a possible D gene (6 bases). The DNA end is more similar to TRBJ2-4, so the J call may be wrong. CDR3 length: 14 residues. CDR3 DNA: TGTGCCAGCAGTACCACGGGACAACAAAACATTCAGTACTTC. Protein: CASSTTGQQNIQYF.

There are many counts of this clonotype. The rearrangement links TRBV7-2 to TRBJ1-4; weak D call: TRBD1 (6 bases). Germline lookup yields CDR1 SGHTA and CDR2 FQGNSA. V was trimmed by 4 bases and J by 6 bases, leaving 12 bases between them. The CDR3 has 14 amino acids. CDR3 bases: TGTGCCAGCAGCTCCCGGGGGCTAGATGAAAAACTGTTTTTT. Amino acids: CASSSRGLDEKLFF.

The genes are TRBV29-1 and TRBJ1-5; D is possibly TRBD1 (5 bases). V lost 4 bases and J lost 2, with 12 bases in between. The germline CDR1 and CDR2 sequences are SQVTM and ANQGSEA. The CDR3 consists of 14 residues. CDR3 in amino acids: CSVVGGGGNQPQHF. The CDR3 DNA reads as TGCAGCGTTGTGGGGGGGGGAGGCAATCAGCCCCAGCATTTT. Full variable domain (missing parts from reference TRBV29-1 and TRBJ1-5): SAVISQKPSRDICQRGTSLTIQCQVDSQVTMMFWYRQQPGQSLTLIATANQGSEATYESGFVIDKFPISRPNLTFSTLTVSNMSPEDSSIYLCSVVGGGGNQPQHFGDGTRLSIL.

V is TRBV5-6 and J is TRBJ2-7; TRBD2 is a possible D gene (6 bases). V was cut by 4 bases and J by 7 bases, with 15 bases left in between. CDR1 is SGHDT, CDR2 YYEEEE, per germline. The CDR3 runs 13 residues. The CDR3 region is CASSLQAGREQYF. DNA for the CDR3: TGTGCCAGCAGCCTACAAGCGGGTCGGGAGCAGTACTTC.

In its sample, this clonotype was seen many times. V is TRBV7-3 and J is TRBJ2-7; no definite D call. The CDR3 extends over 13 amino acids. Germline V gene lookup returns CDR1 SGHTA and CDR2 FQGTGA. Deletions cut 3 bases from V and 7 bases from J, with 13 bases between. The CDR3 nucleotides read TGTGCCAGCAGCTTGGGGAATTATGGGGAGCAGTACTTC. Residues: CASSLGNYGEQYF.

This clonotype was observed once. J is TRBJ2-7 and V is TRBV20-1; the match to TRBD1 covers 7 bases. This CDR3 has 16 residues. CDR1 DFQATT and CDR2 SNEGSKA come from the germline V gene (reference sequence). Germline trimming cut 0 bases from V and 0 bases from J; bases unmatched to any gene: 8. CDR3 DNA: TGCAGTGCTAGAGATTGGGCGACAGGGAGCTCCTACGAGCAGTACTTC. This translates into CSARDWATGSSYEQYF.

The rearrangement joins TRBV7-2 to TRBJ1-2; tentatively, D is TRBD1 (5 bases). CDR3 length: 14 residues. The germline V and J ends were trimmed by 1 base and 8 bases, with 14 bases remaining between them. Germline-derived CDR1 and CDR2 are SGHTA and FQGNSA. The CDR3 region is CASSLVAGERGYTF. The DNA for the CDR3 is TGTGCCAGCAGCTTAGTAGCGGGGGAGAGGGGCTACACCTTC.

This rearrangement joins TRBV7-8 to TRBJ2-4, with 12 bases identical to TRBD2. Judging by the DNA end, TRBJ2-5 fits better; the J call may be wrong. From germline, CDR1 is SGHVS and CDR2 FQNEAQ. The CDR3 is 16 residues long. This chain's CDR3 is CASSPSWTSGVETQYF. DNA for the CDR3: TGTGCCAGCAGTCCCTCCTGGACTAGCGGGGTTGAGACCCAGTACTTC.

The rearrangement links TRBV29-1 to TRBJ2-3; no firm D call. Germline lookup yields CDR1 SQVTM and CDR2 ANQGSEA. The ends were cut back, 1 base at V and 2 bases at J, with 13 bases in the middle. This CDR3 spans 15 amino acids. CDR3 amino acids: CSVEGGPRITDTQYF. The CDR3 nucleotides read TGCAGCGTTGAAGGAGGTCCACGGATCACAGATACGCAGTATTTT.

The chain uses TRBV4-1 and TRBJ2-7; no reliable D call. The closer fit of TRBJ2-5 to the DNA end suggests the J call may be wrong. The CDR3 extends over 13 amino acids. Looked up from germline, CDR1 is MGHRA and CDR2 is YSYEKL. In DNA form, the CDR3 reads TGCGCCAGCAGCCAAGATTCGGAAGAGACCCAGTACTTC. Its protein product is CASSQDSEETQYF.

There are a few counts of this clonotype. V is TRBV9 and J is TRBJ2-3, with D possibly matching TRBD2 (5 bases). This CDR3 has 14 amino acids. Deletions cut 4 bases from V and 5 bases from J, with 14 bases between. The germline CDR1 and CDR2 sequences are SGDLS and YYNGEE. The CDR3 coding sequence is TGTGCCAGCAGCCCGGGATTCAGTGGAGATACGCAGTATTTT. Protein sequence: CASSPGFSGDTQYF. Combining the CDR3 with reference TRBV9 and TRBJ2-3 gives the whole variable domain DSGVTQTPKHLITATGQRVTLRCSPRSGDLSVYWYQQSLDQGLQFLIQYYNGEERAKGNILERFSAQQFPDLHSELNLSSLELGDSALYFCASSPGFSGDTQYFGPGTRLTVL.

The V call is TRBV20-1, the J call TRBJ2-7; D not resolved. Judging by the DNA end, TRBJ2-5 fits better; the J call may be wrong. The CDR3 is 15 residues long. The germline V gene has CDR1 DFQATT and CDR2 SNEGSKA (reference sequence). The CDR3 is CSARDLGVNGETQYF. CDR3 coding DNA: TGCAGTGCTAGAGATTTAGGAGTGAACGGGGAGACCCAGTACTTC.

A note on this clonotype: With a much larger clone just one base away, this may be a read error. J is TRBJ2-5 and V is TRBV24-1; a possible D gene is TRBD2 (5 bases). Germline assignment: CDR1 KGHDR and CDR2 SFDVKD. The CDR3 has 14 residues. The chain's CDR3 is CAASDRGYQETQYF. The CDR3 nucleotides read TGTGCCGCCAGTGATCGGGGATACCAAGAGACCCAGTACTTC.

The chain recombines TRBV20-1 with TRBJ2-7; TRBD2 matches 7 bases. V trimming: 0 bases; J trimming: 7 bases; junction bases outside the gene matches: 12. Per the germline V gene, CDR1 is DFQATT and CDR2 is SNEGSKA (reference sequence). This CDR3 contains 15 residues. CDR3 residues: CSARDAAGDGNEQYF. CDR3 nucleotide sequence: TGCAGTGCTAGAGACGCGGCGGGGGATGGGAATGAGCAGTACTTC.

This chain uses TRBV27 with TRBJ2-6, with 10 bases identical to TRBD2. With 4 bases clipped from V and 0 bases from J, the junction kept 6 bases outside the gene matches. The CDR3 loop spans 18 amino acids. The V gene's germline CDR1 is MNHEY and CDR2 SMNVEV (reference sequence). The CDR3 loop reads CASSSGTSAVSGANVLTF. The CDR3, as DNA: TGTGCCAGCAGTTCCGGGACTAGCGCCGTCTCTGGGGCCAACGTCCTGACTTTC. Together with reference TRBV27 and TRBJ2-6, the CDR3 gives the full variable domain: EAQVTQNPRYLITVTGKKLTVTCSQNMNHEYMSWYRQDPGLGLRQIYYSMNVEVTDKGDVPEGYKVSRKEKRNFPLILESPSPNQTSLYFCASSSGTSAVSGANVLTFGAGSRLTVL.

This clonotype was observed at least ten times. The chain links TRBV5-1 to TRBJ2-5; 7 nucleotides agree with TRBD2. CDR1 and CDR2 (germline): SGHRS, YFSETQ. CDR3 length: 13 amino acids. The junction had 1 base not matched to a gene; V was cut back by 1 base and J by 4 bases. The CDR3 coding sequence is TGCGCCAGCAGCTTGTCGGGAGGAGAGACCCAGTACTTC. Its protein product is CASSLSGGETQYF.

The chain combines TRBV20-1 with TRBJ2-3, with 14 bases that match TRBD2. Germline CDR1 and CDR2: DFQATT and SNEGSKA (reference sequence). The CDR3 runs to 16 residues. V lost 6 bases and J lost 4; bases outside the gene matches: 9. DNA for the CDR3: TGCAGTGCCACTCAACCGACTAGCGGGAGGGCAGATACGCAGTATTTT. Its translation: CSATQPTSGRADTQYF.

This clonotype appeared once. The J gene is TRBJ2-5, the V gene TRBV20-1, with D possibly TRBD2 on 6 matching bases. Trimming removed 5 bases from V and 11 bases from J, with 15 bases in between. Germline CDR1 DFQATT, CDR2 SNEGSKA (reference sequence). The CDR3 contains 11 residues. CDR3 coding DNA: TGCAGTGCTGACTCTGCTCGGGAGCAGTACTTC. It encodes CSADSAREQYF.

There are a few counts of this clonotype. This sequence joins TRBV14 and TRBJ1-2; D gene ambiguous. CDR1 is SGHDN and CDR2 is FVKESK in the germline V gene. V was pared by 2 bases and J by 3 bases, with 7 bases between. This CDR3 comprises 13 residues. The CDR3 DNA follows: TGTGCCAGCAGCCAACCGGTCGACTATGGCTACACCTTC. Its translation: CASSQPVDYGYTF.

This clonotype appeared a few times. CDR3 nucleotide sequence: TGTGCCAGCAGCTTAACGGGGGAAGGGAATGAGCAGTTCTTC. Translation gives CASSLTGEGNEQFF. This chain uses TRBV7-2 with TRBJ2-1; possible D gene TRBD2, 6 bases. The V and J ends lost 2 bases and 7 bases respectively, with 12 bases between them. The CDR3 sequence is 14 residues long. Germline CDR1 and CDR2: SGHTA and FQGNSA.

Concerning this clonotype itself: The junction shows a germline mismatch at one end, possibly a read error. This chain connects TRBV27 to TRBJ2-3; 13 bases are shared with TRBD2. Germline loops: CDR1 MNHEY, CDR2 SMNVEV (reference sequence). The CDR3 is 15 amino acids. CDR3 coding DNA: TGTGCCACCGGACTAGCGGGAGTGGGCACAGATACGCGGTATTTT. This encodes CATGLAGVGTDTRYF.

This clonotype was detected only a few times. The chain combines TRBV24-1 with TRBJ2-1; TRBD1 or TRBD2 may be the D gene (5 bases each). The CDR3 runs to 16 residues. Trimming stripped 9 bases from V and 6 bases from J, with 23 bases between. Germline CDR1 and CDR2: KGHDR and SFDVKD. This CDR3 is CATLWSQPGQVNEQFF. As DNA, the CDR3 is TGTGCCACCTTATGGTCCCAGCCGGGGCAAGTCAATGAGCAGTTCTTC.

This clonotype was detected only a few times. The chain links TRBV2 to TRBJ1-4; TRBD1 agrees at 7 bases. Per germline, CDR1 SNHLY and CDR2 FYNNEI. Trimming took 1 base from V and 10 from J; bases not matched to a gene: 9. The CDR3 has 15 residues. CDR3 in DNA: TGTGCCAGCAGTGAAGACGTCAGGGGGTTTCGAAAACTGTTTTTT. It is translated as CASSEDVRGFRKLFF.

This clonotype was recorded only once. The chain carries TRBV30 and TRBJ1-1; the D gene is possibly TRBD1 (6 bases). V was trimmed by 5 bases and J by 2 bases, leaving 12 bases between them. Germline CDR1 and CDR2: GTSNPN and SVGIG (reference sequence). The CDR3 has 13 residues. The CDR3 region has the DNA TGTGCCTGGGTAAGGACAGCTAACACTGAAGCTTTCTTT. Encoded protein: CAWVRTANTEAFF.

This clonotype was counted between two and nine times. This chain connects TRBV6-4 to TRBJ2-5; TRBD1 is a possible D gene (5 bases). The length of the CDR3 is 15 residues. V shed 5 bases and J shed 7 bases, with 20 bases lying between them. The germline V gene has CDR1 MRHNA and CDR2 SNTAGT. The CDR3 is CASSPTDIAGGTQYF. In nucleotides, the CDR3 is TGTGCCAGCAGTCCAACGGACATTGCCGGTGGGACCCAGTACTTC.

This clonotype was recorded once. The chain couples TRBV9 to TRBJ2-3, with a tentative D call TRBD2 (5 bases). The V gene's germline CDR1 is SGDLS and CDR2 YYNGEE. This CDR3 spans 12 amino acids. V dropped 3 bases and J dropped 7 bases, with 9 bases sitting between them. This CDR3 is CASSGDYNTQYF. CDR3 sequence (DNA): TGTGCCAGCAGCGGTGACTATAATACGCAGTATTTT.